The entry below describes one T cell receptor (beta chain). Its antigen is unidentified. The sample comes from a study of monozygotic twins with inflammatory bowel disease. One entry per CDR3 protein, without DNA, is what TCRdb gives after re-calling the 5' RACE reads. This table holds about 300,000 distinct CDR3 sequences. The CDR3 extends over 13 amino acids. In germline, CDR1 is SGDLS, CDR2 YYNGEE. The study's findings and limits: Patient repertoire variability may have increased through differing immunosuppressive treatments.

The receptor's source is a human donor with ulcerative colitis or Crohn's disease, or a healthy co-twin of an affected twin (not recorded which). Material for sequencing was blood. This chain links TRBV9 with TRBJ2-5; as DNA is missing, the TRBD1 call by TCRdb cannot be tested. CDR3: CASSGQIQETQYF.